This T cell receptor (beta chain) comes out of a study of T cells in Graves' hyperthyroidism and ophthalmopathy. RNA transcripts served as the template for amplifying TCR beta CDR3 regions. Using the HTBI primer set, a first-round RT-PCR was run on the TCR CDR3. TCRdb used MiXCR to reprocess the multiplex PCR reads, holding one entry per CDR3 protein. The top ten clones hold 25% to 30% of a sample with around 240,000 distinct CDR3 sequences, around 15% of them seen once. The CDR3 runs 17 residues. The germline gives CDR1 SGHDT, CDR2 YYEEEE. V was clipped by 6 bases and J by 3 bases, with 22 bases between them.

The chain recombines TRBV5-6 with TRBJ1-5, with TRBD1 as a possible D gene (5 bases). The sequence came from a woman younger than 30 with Graves' ophthalmopathy. Sequenced: blood. The CDR3 loop is CASTLRGTGRLNQPQHF. DNA of the CDR3: TGTGCCAGCACCCTCCGAGGTACGGGGCGCCTCAATCAGCCCCAGCATTTT. Variable domain in full (rest from reference TRBV5-6 and TRBJ1-5): DAGVTQSPTHLIKTRGQQVTLRCSPKSGHDTVSWYQQALGQGPQFIFQYYEEEERQRGNFPDRFSGHQFPNYSSELNVNALLLGDSALYLCASTLRGTGRLNQPQHFGDGTRLSIL.